The entry that follows covers one TCR beta chain sequence. Its antigen is as yet unknown. PCR amplification relied on 60 Vbeta primers (plus 13 Jbeta primers). Generated by immunoSEQ multiplex PCR, the TCRdb table keeps only in-frame clones and is missing some. The sample yields a few hundred thousand clones, 60% to 80% seen once. The data originate from a study of cytomegalovirus exposure and HLA in healthy donors. The study, taken as a whole, reports: It was assumed in the presence/absence analyses that sequencing depth was roughly uniform across donors. Generally TCR sequences proved uncommon, though certain public TCRs appeared in numerous donors.

Germline trimming cut 6 bases from V and 1 base from J; bases unmatched to any gene: 14. The CDR3 sequence is 17 residues long. Per the germline V gene, CDR1 is LNHDA and CDR2 is SQIVND (reference sequence). Material: PBMCs. The V call is TRBV19, the J call TRBJ1-1; TRBD1 matches at 7 bases. This receptor was obtained from a woman between 25 and 40 years old in good health and CMV-seronegative. Here the CDR3 DNA reads TGTGCCAGTAGCCTAGACAGGGAGGAGGGCCGGAACACTGAAGCTTTCTTT. This gives the protein CASSLDREEGRNTEAFF. The full variable domain, in which reference TRBV19 and TRBJ1-1 provide the parts outside the CDR3, is DGGITQSPKYLFRKEGQNVTLSCEQNLNHDAMYWYRQDPGQGLRLIYYSQIVNDFQKGDIAEGYSVSREKKESFPLTVTSAQKNPTAFYLCASSLDREEGRNTEAFFGQGTRLTVV.